This TCR beta chain was identified in a study of Ad26.COV2.S vaccination and SARS-CoV-2 variants. Measured with immunoSEQ multiplex PCR; TCRdb has only the in-frame clones, and not every one. Counted here are roughly 510,000 clones, roughly 89% occurring once; the ten biggest clones make up roughly 12%. In germline, CDR1 is SGHTA, CDR2 FQGNSA. CDR3 length equals 16 residues. The trim removed 6 bases at V and 6 bases at J, leaving 10 bases unmatched. Notes on this clone: The target antigen is unknown.

Treatment indicated: some 19 received Ad26.COV2.S at low or high dose, single or two shots; 5 received placebo; per-sample allocation not given. Collection of the samples took place on day 63 after the first injection of vaccine or placebo. General study findings and limits: Vaccinees displayed broader spike-specific TCR repertoires than placebo recipients.

The TCR sequence derives from a person aged 18-60 years who received the Ad26.COV2.S COVID-19 vaccine or a placebo. The input for sequencing was peripheral blood, taken in a trial of Ad26.COV2.S vaccine versus placebo. The chain combines TRBV7-2 with TRBJ2-3, with 12 positions matching TRBD2. CDR3 amino acids: CASRETLAGGRDTQYF. CDR3 in DNA: TGTGCCAGCAGGGAGACCCTAGCGGGAGGGCGGGATACGCAGTATTTT.